This T cell receptor beta chain was captured in a study of blood T cell repertoires in COVID-19. Study as a whole: COVID-19 samples, acute and convalescent, were from the United States, Italy and Spain. PBMCs, B-cell-depleted T cells, or T cells were the source of the cDNA or gDNA that made up the material.

In the study's own analysis: How many nucleated cells were present was estimated from reference gene primer amplification. Using immunoSEQ multiplex PCR, the repertoire was profiled, and TCRdb retains in-frame clones only, with some absent. V, J and clone size are taken as reported in that table, and D and trimming were inferred from the DNA itself. The data hold approximately 250,000 clones, with 86% observed a single time. V was shortened by 5 bases and J by 2 bases, with 9 bases between the two germline ends. CDR1 and CDR2 (germline): LGHDT, YNNKEL (reference sequence). This CDR3 has 13 amino acids.

The chain uses TRBV3-1 (or the pseudogene TRBV3-2) and TRBJ1-2; no clear D. This TCR derives from a young man with active or convalescent COVID-19. Sequences were obtained from peripheral blood. The CDR3 here is CASSVSLNYGYTF. In DNA, the CDR3 is TGTGCCAGCAGCGTCTCACTAAACTATGGCTACACCTTC.